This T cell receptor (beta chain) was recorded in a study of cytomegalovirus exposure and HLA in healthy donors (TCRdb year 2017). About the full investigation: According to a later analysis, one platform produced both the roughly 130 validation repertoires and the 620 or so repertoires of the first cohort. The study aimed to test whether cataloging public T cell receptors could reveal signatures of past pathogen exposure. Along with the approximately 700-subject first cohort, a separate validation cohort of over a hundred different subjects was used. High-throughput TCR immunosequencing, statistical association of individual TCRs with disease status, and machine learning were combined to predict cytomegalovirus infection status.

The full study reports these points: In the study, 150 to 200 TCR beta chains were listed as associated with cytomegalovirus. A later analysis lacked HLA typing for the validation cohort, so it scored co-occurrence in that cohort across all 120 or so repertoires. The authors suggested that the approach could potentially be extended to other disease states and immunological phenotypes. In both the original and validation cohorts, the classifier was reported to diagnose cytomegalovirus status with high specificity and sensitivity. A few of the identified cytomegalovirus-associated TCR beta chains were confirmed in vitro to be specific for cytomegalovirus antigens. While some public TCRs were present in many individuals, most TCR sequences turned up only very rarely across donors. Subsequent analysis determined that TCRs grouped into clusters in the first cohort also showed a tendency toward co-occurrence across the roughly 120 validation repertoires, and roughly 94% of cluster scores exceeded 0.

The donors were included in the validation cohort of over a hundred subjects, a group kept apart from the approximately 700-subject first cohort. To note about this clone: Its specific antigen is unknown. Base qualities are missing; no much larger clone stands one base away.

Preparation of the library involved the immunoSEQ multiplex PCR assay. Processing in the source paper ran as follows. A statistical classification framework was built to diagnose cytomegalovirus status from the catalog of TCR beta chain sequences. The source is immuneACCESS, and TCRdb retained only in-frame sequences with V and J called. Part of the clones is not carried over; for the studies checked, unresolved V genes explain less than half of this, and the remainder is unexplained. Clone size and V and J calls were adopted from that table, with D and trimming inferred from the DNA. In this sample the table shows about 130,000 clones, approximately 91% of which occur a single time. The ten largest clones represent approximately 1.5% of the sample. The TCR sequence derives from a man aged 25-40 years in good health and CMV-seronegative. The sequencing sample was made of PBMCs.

The DNA sequence follows: TGTGCCTGGATACGGGAGGGGTCCTACAATGAGCAGTTCTTC. This is translated as CAWIREGSYNEQFF. Recombination linked TRBV30 to TRBJ2-1, with 8 central nucleotides matching TRBD2. Relative to germline, V is missing 4 bases and J is missing 1 base, with 3 bases of the junction outside any gene match. In the germline V gene (reference sequence), CDR1 corresponds to GTSNPN and CDR2 to SVGIG. The CDR3 holds 14 amino acids from the cysteine to the phenylalanine. The DNA shown is the 42-base CDR3, in frame from base 1.